This T cell receptor (beta chain) was profiled in a study of beta chain features in type 1 diabetes. Points from the study as a whole: Although PCR might favor shorter templates, it would do so equally in patients and controls. TCRB CDR3s were moderately but significantly shorter in Type 1 diabetes patients in all four CD4+ subsets. Still unanswered here is whether HLA type influences TCRB rearrangement.

The whole isolated RNA underwent reverse transcription, so sequencing captured expressed TCRB transcripts. Method: immunoSEQ multiplex PCR; TCRdb's copy keeps in-frame clones and lacks some. This table holds approximately 250,000 clones, roughly a tenth found once. A few counts support this clone. Its antigen remains unidentified. CDR1 is MNHEY and CDR2 is SVGAGI in the germline V gene. J lost 7 bases, V lost 4 bases, and 6 bases had no gene match. The CDR3 has 15 residues. Every participating donor gave one draw, a heparinised blood sample averaging roughly 100 mL. The chain combines TRBV6-5 with TRBJ1-6; 8 positions agree with TRBD1. Sequencing used naive CD4+ T cells from blood. This receptor was obtained from a young man with type 1 diabetes. The CDR3 DNA reads TGTGCCAGCAGTTTAGCAGGGGGCGACAATTCACCCCTCCACTTT. Protein: CASSLAGGDNSPLHF.